The 10 T cell receptor beta chains below come from one sample, sequenced in a study of T-cell reconstitution after alpha-beta-depleted transplantation in children. Using unique molecular identifiers, the investigators prepared the TCRbeta library. A single record per CDR3 protein comes from TCRdb applying MiXCR to the PCR reads. The sample has some 600,000 distinct CDR3 sequences, about 15% seen once. Sequenced here: PBMCs from the stem cell graft donor, sampled from the stem cell graft. Source of these receptors: a human donor who donated a stem cell graft to a child with acute myeloid leukemia.

In this sample, this clonotype turned up many times. The chain joins TRBV20-1 to TRBJ2-7; 7 bases map to TRBD2. Germline CDR1 and CDR2: DFQATT and SNEGSKA (reference sequence). There are 13 residues in the CDR3. V shed 3 bases, J shed 3 bases, and the junction held 5 bases outside the gene matches. CDR3: CSASGAGNYEQYV. As DNA, the CDR3 is TGCAGTGCTAGTGGAGCGGGGAACTACGAGCAGTACGTC.

The V call is TRBV20-1, the J call TRBJ2-1, with 9 positions matching TRBD2. The CDR3 is 12 amino acids. CDR1 is DFQATT, CDR2 SNEGSKA, per germline (reference sequence). V lost 5 bases to trimming and J lost 10 bases; unmatched junction nucleotides: 6. The CDR3 nucleotides are TGCAGTGCTGGCCGCGGGGGGGGCGAGCAGTTCTTC. Amino acid sequence: CSAGRGGGEQFF.

In this sample, this clonotype turned up a few times. J is TRBJ2-3 and V is TRBV4-3; 11 bases map to TRBD2. The CDR3 is made up of 19 amino acids. J lost 2 bases, V lost 0 bases, and 10 bases had no gene match. Germline V CDR1 and CDR2: LGHNA, YSLEER. The CDR3 reads CASSQELSTSGVHTDTQYF. CDR3 in DNA: TGCGCCAGCAGCCAAGAATTATCGACTAGCGGGGTACACACAGATACGCAGTATTTT.

Many counts were recorded for this clonotype. The V gene is TRBV20-1, the J gene TRBJ1-4, with 7 positions matching TRBD1. CDR1 and CDR2 (germline): DFQATT, SNEGSKA (reference sequence). With V trimmed by 6 bases and J by 4 bases, 14 bases remained unmatched. CDR3 length: 16 residues. In DNA form, the CDR3 reads TGCAGTGCCCTCTGGGGGACAGTAGAGTATAATGAAAAACTGTTTTTT. This translates into CSALWGTVEYNEKLFF.

This clonotype was recorded many times. The chain has TRBV7-2 and TRBJ2-1, with 8 bases identical to TRBD1. V shed 6 bases, J shed 6 bases, and the junction held 7 bases outside the gene matches. Germline CDR1 is SGHTA and CDR2 is FQGNSA. This CDR3 spans 14 amino acids. This chain's CDR3 is CASREQGGGNEQFF. DNA of the CDR3: TGTGCCAGCAGGGAACAGGGGGGCGGCAATGAGCAGTTCTTC.

The chain is built from TRBV25-1 and TRBJ2-7, with 10 bases matching TRBD1. CDR1 is MGHDK and CDR2 is SYGVNS in the germline V gene. Trimming cost V 1 base and J 6 bases; bases outside gene matches: 6. The CDR3 loop spans 15 amino acids. As DNA, the CDR3 is TGTGCCAGCAGTGAATTGGGGACAGGGGCCTCCGAGCAGTACTTC. Its protein is CASSELGTGASEQYF.

This clonotype has more than one count but fewer than ten. The chain carries TRBV14 and TRBJ2-3; tentatively, D is TRBD1 (6 bases). V shed 0 bases and J shed 6 bases, with 10 bases lying between them. Germline V gives CDR1 SGHDN, CDR2 FVKESK. The CDR3 has 14 amino acids. The CDR3 DNA is TGTGCCAGCAGCCAAGATTATGGACAGGATACGCAGTATTTT. Translated, it gives CASSQDYGQDTQYF.

The rearrangement joins TRBV27 to TRBJ2-3, with D unclear. Trimming shortened V by 3 bases and J by 3 bases, and 10 bases separated the two germline ends. This CDR3 has 14 amino acids. The germline V gene has CDR1 MNHEY and CDR2 SMNVEV (reference sequence). The CDR3 reads CASSFLSRTDTQYF. The CDR3 region has the DNA TGTGCCAGCAGTTTTCTCTCCAGGACAGATACGCAGTATTTT.

The chain employs TRBV7-9 and TRBJ1-2, with D possibly matching TRBD1 (6 bases). CDR1 and CDR2 (germline): SEHNR, FQNEAQ (reference sequence). V lost 4 bases, J lost 8 bases, and 26 bases lay in between. The CDR3 is made up of 17 amino acids. The CDR3 DNA reads as TGTGCCAGCAGCTCCTTTGGGGGCGGACAGATTATGGTCGGCTACACCTTC. Amino acids: CASSSFGGGQIMVGYTF.

This clonotype was picked up a small number of times. The chain employs TRBV7-9 and TRBJ2-7; no reliable D call. The CDR3 extends over 13 amino acids. V was clipped by 2 bases and J by 3 bases, with 8 bases between them. Germline CDR1 reads SEHNR; CDR2 reads FQNEAQ (reference sequence). The CDR3 loop reads CASSLMVGYEQYF. For the CDR3, the DNA is TGTGCCAGCAGCTTAATGGTTGGCTACGAGCAGTACTTC.